Listed here are 13 T cell receptor beta chains from one sample, sequenced in a study of CD4 T cells in relation to SARS-CoV-2 and coronaviruses. The antigens for these receptors are not known. Profiled with immunoSEQ multiplex PCR; TCRdb holds only in-frame clones, not every one. The sample has fewer than 35,000 clones; roughly 76% are singletons. Material: memory CD4+ T cells from PBMCs, cultured in vitro. The receptors shown here come from an adult with COVID-19.

This clone was found a few times. V is TRBV24-1 and J is TRBJ2-3; D is unresolved. This CDR3 has 13 residues. Germline V CDR1 and CDR2: KGHDR, SFDVKD. V was clipped by 3 bases and J by 8 bases, with 11 bases between them. CDR3 sequence: CATSDPRLGTQYF. Written as DNA, the CDR3 is TGTGCCACCAGTGATCCTCGCTTAGGTACGCAGTATTTT.

The rearrangement joins TRBV9 to TRBJ2-1; 8 bases map to TRBD2. Germline values: CDR1 SGDLS, CDR2 YYNGEE. The V and J ends lost 3 bases and 0 bases, in that order; junction bases with no gene match: 2. The CDR3 consists of 15 residues. CDR3 sequence: CASSGSGDSYNEQFF. CDR3 DNA sequence: TGTGCCAGCAGCGGTAGCGGGGACTCCTACAATGAGCAGTTCTTC.

The chain couples TRBV10-3 to TRBJ1-2; 8 bases map to TRBD1. In germline, CDR1 is ENHRY, CDR2 SYGVKD. Losses at the gene ends were 2 bases for V and 6 bases for J; bases not matched to a gene: 2. CDR3 length: 13 amino acids. CDR3 nucleotide sequence: TGTGCCATCAGTGAGACGGACAGGGATGGCTACACCTTC. Its translation: CAISETDRDGYTF.

The chain links TRBV5-6 to TRBJ2-5; tentative D call: TRBD2 (6 bases). This CDR3 region has 14 residues. The germline V gene has CDR1 SGHDT and CDR2 YYEEEE. With 4 bases removed from V and 5 bases from J, the gap between germline ends came to 15 bases. Here the CDR3 DNA reads TGTGCCAGCAGCAACCGGGACTTCGGGGAGACCCAGTACTTC. Encoded protein: CASSNRDFGETQYF.

The sample holds a few counts of this clone. V is TRBV7-2 and J is TRBJ2-3; no clear D gene. This CDR3 has 11 residues. The germline V and J ends were trimmed by 5 bases and 2 bases, with 2 bases remaining between them. CDR1 SGHTA and CDR2 FQGNSA come from the germline V gene. The CDR3 loop reads CASSATDTQYF. Written as DNA, the CDR3 is TGTGCCAGCAGCGCCACAGATACGCAGTATTTT.

The chain uses TRBV27 and TRBJ2-7; D remains ambiguous. This CDR3 has 15 amino acids. The V gene lost 0 bases and the J gene lost 3 bases, with 12 bases spanning the gap. CDR1 is MNHEY, CDR2 SMNVEV, per germline (reference sequence). DNA of the CDR3: TGTGCCAGCAGTTTATCCGCCAGCTACTACTACGAGCAGTACTTC. It translates to CASSLSASYYYEQYF.

The chain links TRBV6-5 to TRBJ1-5; D gene uncertain. The CDR3 covers 16 residues. CDR1 MNHEY and CDR2 SVGAGI come from the germline V gene. V gave up 0 bases and J gave up 2 bases, with 11 bases separating them. The CDR3 is CASSYSWLRRNQPQHF. The CDR3 DNA sequence: TGTGCCAGCAGTTACTCGTGGTTAAGGCGCAATCAGCCCCAGCATTTT.

The chain carries TRBV3-1 (or the pseudogene TRBV3-2) and TRBJ1-5; no firm D call. Germline V gives CDR1 LGHDT, CDR2 YNNKEL (reference sequence). The CDR3 runs to 13 residues. V lost 5 bases and J lost 11, with 16 bases in between. The CDR3 loop is CASSSVYDAAQHF. The CDR3 nucleotides read TGTGCCAGCAGCTCCGTTTACGACGCGGCCCAGCATTTT.

This clone was found once. The chain employs TRBV28 and TRBJ2-2, with no clear D. CDR1 is MDHEN and CDR2 is SYDVKM in the germline V gene. The CDR3 extends over 12 amino acids. Trimming pared 10 bases from V and 0 bases from J, leaving 6 bases between. The chain's CDR3 is CATFTNTGELFF. The CDR3 DNA is TGTGCCACCTTTACGAACACCGGGGAGCTGTTTTTT.

The gene calls are TRBV3-1 (or the pseudogene TRBV3-2) and TRBJ1-3; possible D gene TRBD1, 5 bases. The germline V gene has CDR1 LGHDT and CDR2 YNNKEL (reference sequence). Trimming left V 5 bases short and J 2 bases short, with 10 bases between. The CDR3 spans 14 residues. Here the CDR3 reads CASSIWGTGNTIYF. The CDR3 DNA reads as TGTGCCAGCAGCATCTGGGGGACTGGAAACACCATATATTTT.

V and J are TRBV27 and TRBJ2-1; D is ambiguous. The germline V gene has CDR1 MNHEY and CDR2 SMNVEV (reference sequence). V was clipped by 3 bases and J by 9 bases, with 12 bases between them. The CDR3 totals 13 residues. The DNA of the CDR3 is TGTGCCAGCAGTTTGGCTGGGTTCGGTGAGCAGTTCTTC. This translates into CASSLAGFGEQFF.

V usage is TRBV12-3 or TRBV12-4 and J usage is TRBJ1-2, with no clear D. The CDR3 runs 13 residues. Trimming stripped 3 bases from V and 0 bases from J, with 5 bases between. CDR3: CASSFRTNYGYTF. Here the CDR3 DNA reads TGTGCCAGCAGTTTTCGAACTAACTATGGCTACACCTTC.

The chain employs TRBV5-1 and TRBJ2-1, with TRBD1 matching over 12 bases. The germline V gene encodes CDR1 SGHRS and CDR2 YFSETQ. J was trimmed by 9 bases and V by 7 bases; bases with no gene match: 11. CDR3 size: 15 residues. CDR3 bases: TGCGCCAGCTCCTCCTACTCGGGACAGGGGGCTGAGCAGTTCTTC. Its translation is CASSSYSGQGAEQFF.